In this sample, the clone carrying this TCR beta chain turned up a few times. The data were obtained in a study of sequential checkpoint blockade in melanoma. Study-level background: TCRbeta immunosequencing was performed on DNA from more than 75 pretreatment melanoma tumor samples.

Profiled with immunoSEQ multiplex PCR; TCRdb holds only in-frame clones, not every one. The sample lists around 35,000 clones, roughly 32% occurring once. CDR1 is MDHEN, CDR2 SYDVKM, per germline. Between the trimmed V and J ends, which lost 6 bases and 4 bases, there was a span of 19 bases. This CDR3 is 16 amino acids long. The treatment is: randomized to nivolumab then ipilimumab (arm A) or the reverse (arm B). The receptor was derived from a human donor with melanoma. The chain joins TRBV28 to TRBJ1-5; D may be TRBD1 (5 bases). The specimen was tumor tissue (inferred from file names), collected from a patient given nivolumab and ipilimumab in sequence. The CDR3 here is CASSRGMGVSNQPQHF. For the CDR3, the DNA is TGTGCCAGCAGCAGAGGGATGGGGGTTAGTAATCAGCCCCAGCATTTT.